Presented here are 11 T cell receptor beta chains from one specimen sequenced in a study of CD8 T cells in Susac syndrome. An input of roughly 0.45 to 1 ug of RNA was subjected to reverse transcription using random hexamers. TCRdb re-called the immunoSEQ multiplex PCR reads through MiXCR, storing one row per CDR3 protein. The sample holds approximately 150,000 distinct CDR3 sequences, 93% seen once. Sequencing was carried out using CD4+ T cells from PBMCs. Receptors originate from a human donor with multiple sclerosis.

The CDR3 loop reads CASSQAGTSTNEQFF. DNA for the CDR3: TGTGCCAGCAGCCAAGCCGGGACTAGCACCAATGAGCAGTTCTTC. This chain joins TRBV3-1 and TRBJ2-1; 9 bases are a match to TRBD2. CDR3 size: 15 residues. From germline, CDR1 is LGHDT and CDR2 YNNKEL (reference sequence). Trimming removed 1 base from V and 6 bases from J; junction bases left unmatched: 4.

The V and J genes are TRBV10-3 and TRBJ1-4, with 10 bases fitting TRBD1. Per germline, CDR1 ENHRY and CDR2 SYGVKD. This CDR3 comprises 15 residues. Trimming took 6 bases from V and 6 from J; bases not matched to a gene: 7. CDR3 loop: CAIRPDRGVDEKLFF. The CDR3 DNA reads TGTGCCATCAGACCGGACAGGGGGGTTGATGAAAAACTGTTTTTT.

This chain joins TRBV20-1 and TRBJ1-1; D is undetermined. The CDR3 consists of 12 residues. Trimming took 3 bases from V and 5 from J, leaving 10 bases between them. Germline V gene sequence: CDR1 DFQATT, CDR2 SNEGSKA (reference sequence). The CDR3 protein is CSASRRETEAFF. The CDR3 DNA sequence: TGCAGTGCTAGTAGGAGGGAAACTGAAGCTTTCTTT.

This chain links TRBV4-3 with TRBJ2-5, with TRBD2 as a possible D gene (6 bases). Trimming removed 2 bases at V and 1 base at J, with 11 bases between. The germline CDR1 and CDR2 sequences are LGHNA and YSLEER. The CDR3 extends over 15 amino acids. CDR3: CASSQRLGGQETQYF. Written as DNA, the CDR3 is TGCGCCAGCAGCCAAAGATTGGGGGGCCAAGAGACCCAGTACTTC.

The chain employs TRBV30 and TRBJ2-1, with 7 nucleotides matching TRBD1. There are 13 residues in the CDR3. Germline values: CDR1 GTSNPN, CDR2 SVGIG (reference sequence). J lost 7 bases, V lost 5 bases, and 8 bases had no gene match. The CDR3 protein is CAWGTGVRNEQFF. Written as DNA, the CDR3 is TGTGCCTGGGGTACAGGGGTACGGAATGAGCAGTTCTTC.

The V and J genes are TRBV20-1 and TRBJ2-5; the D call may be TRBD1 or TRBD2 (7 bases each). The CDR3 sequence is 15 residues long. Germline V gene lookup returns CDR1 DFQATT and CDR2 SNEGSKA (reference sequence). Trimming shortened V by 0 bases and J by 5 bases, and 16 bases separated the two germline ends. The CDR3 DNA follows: TGCAGTGCTAGAGATCCGACTAGCAGGGGGGAGACCCAGTACTTC. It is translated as CSARDPTSRGETQYF.

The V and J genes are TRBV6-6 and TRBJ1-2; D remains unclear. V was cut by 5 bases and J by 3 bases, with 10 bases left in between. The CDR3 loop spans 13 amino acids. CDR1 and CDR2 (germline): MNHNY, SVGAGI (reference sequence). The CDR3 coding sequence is TGTGCCAGCAGTCCCTCGGCGGACTATGGCTACACCTTC. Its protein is CASSPSADYGYTF.

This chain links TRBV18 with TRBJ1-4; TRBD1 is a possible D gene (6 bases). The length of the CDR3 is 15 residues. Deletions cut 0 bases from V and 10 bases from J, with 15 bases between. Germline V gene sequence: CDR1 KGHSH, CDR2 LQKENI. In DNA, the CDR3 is TGTGCCAGCTCACCACCCCCGGGGGCGCGAGGAAAACTGTTTTTT. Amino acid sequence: CASSPPPGARGKLFF.

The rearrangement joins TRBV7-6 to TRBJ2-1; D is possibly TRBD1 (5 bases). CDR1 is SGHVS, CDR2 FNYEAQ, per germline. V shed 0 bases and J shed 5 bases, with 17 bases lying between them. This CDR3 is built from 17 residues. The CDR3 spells CASSLAGPTPPHNEQFF. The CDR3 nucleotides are TGTGCCAGCAGCTTAGCGGGGCCGACCCCACCCCACAATGAGCAGTTCTTC.

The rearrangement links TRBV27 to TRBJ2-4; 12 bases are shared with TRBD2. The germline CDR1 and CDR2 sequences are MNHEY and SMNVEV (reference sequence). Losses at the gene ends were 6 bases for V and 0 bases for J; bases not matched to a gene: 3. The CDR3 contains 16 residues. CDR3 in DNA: TGTGCCAGCAGACGGACTAGCGGGATAGCCAAAAACATTCAGTACTTC. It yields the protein CASRRTSGIAKNIQYF.

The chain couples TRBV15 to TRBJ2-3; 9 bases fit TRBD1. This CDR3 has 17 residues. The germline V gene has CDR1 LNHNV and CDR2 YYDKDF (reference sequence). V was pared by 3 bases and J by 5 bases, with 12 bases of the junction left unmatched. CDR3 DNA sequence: TGTGCCACCAGCAGTGGGACAGACAGGGGGAGACGAGATACGCAGTATTTT. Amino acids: CATSSGTDRGRRDTQYF. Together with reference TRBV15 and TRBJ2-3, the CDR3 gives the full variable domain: DAMVIQNPRYQVTQFGKPVTLSCSQTLNHNVMYWYQQKSSQAPKLLFHYYDKDFNNEADTPDNFQSRRPNTSFCFLDIRSPGLGDTAMYLCATSSGTDRGRRDTQYFGPGTRLTVL.